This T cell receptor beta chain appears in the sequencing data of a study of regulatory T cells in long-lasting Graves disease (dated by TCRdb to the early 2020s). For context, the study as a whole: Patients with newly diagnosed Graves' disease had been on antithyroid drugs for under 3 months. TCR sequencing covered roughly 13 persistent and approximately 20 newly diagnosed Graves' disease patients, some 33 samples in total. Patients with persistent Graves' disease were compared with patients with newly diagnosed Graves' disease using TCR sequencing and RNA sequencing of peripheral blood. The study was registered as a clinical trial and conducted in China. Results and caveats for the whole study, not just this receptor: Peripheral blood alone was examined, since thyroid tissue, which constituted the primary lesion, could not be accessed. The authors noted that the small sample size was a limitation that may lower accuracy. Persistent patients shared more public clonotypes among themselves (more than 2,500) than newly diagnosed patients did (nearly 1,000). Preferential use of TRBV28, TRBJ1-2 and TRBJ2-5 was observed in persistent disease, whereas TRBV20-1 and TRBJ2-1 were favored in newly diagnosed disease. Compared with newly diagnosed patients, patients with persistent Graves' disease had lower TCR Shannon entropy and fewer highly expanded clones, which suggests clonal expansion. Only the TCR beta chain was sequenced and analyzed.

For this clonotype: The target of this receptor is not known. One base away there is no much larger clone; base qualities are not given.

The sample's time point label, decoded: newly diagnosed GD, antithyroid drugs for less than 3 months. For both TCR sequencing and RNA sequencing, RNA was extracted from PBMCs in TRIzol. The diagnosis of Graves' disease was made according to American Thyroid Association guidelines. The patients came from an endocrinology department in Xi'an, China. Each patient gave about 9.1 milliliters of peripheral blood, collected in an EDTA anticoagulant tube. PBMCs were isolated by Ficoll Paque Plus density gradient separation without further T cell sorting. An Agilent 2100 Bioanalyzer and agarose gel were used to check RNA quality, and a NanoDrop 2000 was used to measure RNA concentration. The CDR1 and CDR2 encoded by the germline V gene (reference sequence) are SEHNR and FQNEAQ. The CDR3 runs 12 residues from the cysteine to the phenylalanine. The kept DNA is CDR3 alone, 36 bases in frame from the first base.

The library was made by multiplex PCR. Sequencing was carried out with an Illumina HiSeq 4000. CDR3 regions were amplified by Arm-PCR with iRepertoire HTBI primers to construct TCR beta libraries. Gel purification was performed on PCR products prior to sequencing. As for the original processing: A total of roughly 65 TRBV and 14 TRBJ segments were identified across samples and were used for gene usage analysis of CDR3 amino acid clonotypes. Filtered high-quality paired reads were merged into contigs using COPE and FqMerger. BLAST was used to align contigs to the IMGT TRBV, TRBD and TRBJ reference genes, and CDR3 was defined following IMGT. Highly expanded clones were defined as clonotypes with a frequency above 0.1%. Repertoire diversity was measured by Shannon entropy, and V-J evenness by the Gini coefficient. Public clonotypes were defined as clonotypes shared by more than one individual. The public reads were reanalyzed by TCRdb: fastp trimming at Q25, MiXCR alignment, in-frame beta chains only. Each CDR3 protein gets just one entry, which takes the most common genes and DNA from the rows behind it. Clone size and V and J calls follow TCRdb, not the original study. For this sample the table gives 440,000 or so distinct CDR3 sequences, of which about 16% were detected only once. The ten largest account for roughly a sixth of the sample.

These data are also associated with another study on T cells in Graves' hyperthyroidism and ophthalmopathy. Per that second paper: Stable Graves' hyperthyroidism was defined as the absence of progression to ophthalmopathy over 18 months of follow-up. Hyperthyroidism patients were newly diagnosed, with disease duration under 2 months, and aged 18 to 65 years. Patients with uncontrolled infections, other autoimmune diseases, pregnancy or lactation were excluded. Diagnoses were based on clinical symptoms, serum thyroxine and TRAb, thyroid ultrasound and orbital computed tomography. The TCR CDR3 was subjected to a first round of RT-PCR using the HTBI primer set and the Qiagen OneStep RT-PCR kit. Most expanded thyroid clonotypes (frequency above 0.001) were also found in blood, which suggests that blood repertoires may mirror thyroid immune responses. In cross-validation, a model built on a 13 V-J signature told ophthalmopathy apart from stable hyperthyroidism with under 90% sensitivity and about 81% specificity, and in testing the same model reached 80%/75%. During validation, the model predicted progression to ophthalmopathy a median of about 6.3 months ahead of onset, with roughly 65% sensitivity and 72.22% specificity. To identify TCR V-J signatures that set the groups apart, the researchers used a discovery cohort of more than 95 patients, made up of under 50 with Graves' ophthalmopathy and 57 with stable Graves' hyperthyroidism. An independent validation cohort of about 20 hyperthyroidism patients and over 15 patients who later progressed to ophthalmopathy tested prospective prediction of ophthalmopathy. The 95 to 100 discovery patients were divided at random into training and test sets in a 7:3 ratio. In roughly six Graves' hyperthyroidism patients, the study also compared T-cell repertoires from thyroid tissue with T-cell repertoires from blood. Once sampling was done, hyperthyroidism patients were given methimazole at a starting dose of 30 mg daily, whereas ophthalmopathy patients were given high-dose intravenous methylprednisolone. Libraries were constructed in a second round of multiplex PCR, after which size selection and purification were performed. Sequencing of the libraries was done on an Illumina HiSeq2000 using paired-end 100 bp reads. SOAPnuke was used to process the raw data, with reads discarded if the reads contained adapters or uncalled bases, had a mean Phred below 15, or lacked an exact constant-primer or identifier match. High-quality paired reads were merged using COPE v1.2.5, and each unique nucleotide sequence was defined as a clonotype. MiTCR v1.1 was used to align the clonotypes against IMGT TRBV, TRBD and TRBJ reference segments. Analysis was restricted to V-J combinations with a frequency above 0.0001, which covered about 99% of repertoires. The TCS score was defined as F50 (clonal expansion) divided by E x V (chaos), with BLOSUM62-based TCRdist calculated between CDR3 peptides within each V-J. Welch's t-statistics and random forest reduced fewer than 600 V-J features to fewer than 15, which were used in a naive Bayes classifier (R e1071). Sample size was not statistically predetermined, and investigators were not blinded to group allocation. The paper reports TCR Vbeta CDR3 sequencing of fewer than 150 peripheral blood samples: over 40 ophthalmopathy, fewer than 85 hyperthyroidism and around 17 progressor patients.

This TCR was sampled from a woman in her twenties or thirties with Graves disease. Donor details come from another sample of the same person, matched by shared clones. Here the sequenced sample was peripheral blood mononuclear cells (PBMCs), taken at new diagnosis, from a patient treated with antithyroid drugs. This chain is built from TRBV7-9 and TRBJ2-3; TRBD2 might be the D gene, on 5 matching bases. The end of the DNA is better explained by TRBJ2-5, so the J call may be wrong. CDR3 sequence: CASSSGEITQYF. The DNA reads TGTGCCAGCAGCTCCGGGGAGATAACCCAGTACTTC.